These 30 T cell receptor beta chains were all obtained from the same sample, sequenced in a study of glioma-infiltrating T cells after dendritic cell vaccination. Assay: immunoSEQ multiplex PCR; the TCRdb copy retains only in-frame clones and omits some. Here the sample spans under 130,000 clones, around 91% being singletons. Time point: after dendritic cell vaccination, including at tumor progression/relapse. The sample in question was blood, obtained after dendritic cell vaccination. The receptors originated from a human donor with glioblastoma.

This sequence joins TRBV2 and TRBJ1-3, with a possible D match to TRBD1 (6 bases). The length of the CDR3 is 15 residues. Germline CDR1 SNHLY, CDR2 FYNNEI. Trimming left V 2 bases short and J 0 bases short, with 8 bases between. The CDR3 bases are TGTGCCAGCAGTGAAAACAGGGTCTCTGGAAACACCATATATTTT. Amino acid sequence: CASSENRVSGNTIYF. Complete variable domain (other parts from reference TRBV2 and TRBJ1-3): EPEVTQTPSHQVTQMGQEVILRCVPISNHLYFYWYRQILGQKVEFLVSFYNNEISEKSEIFDDQFSVERPDGSNFTLKIRSTKLEDSAMYFCASSENRVSGNTIYFGEGSWLTVV.

The chain employs TRBV5-1 and TRBJ1-3; 10 bases map to TRBD1. CDR1 and CDR2 from the germline V gene are SGHRS and YFSETQ. Unmatched junction bases numbered 3, after V lost 5 bases and J lost 4 bases. This CDR3 contains 14 residues. The CDR3 is CASRTGGAGNTIYF. CDR3 in DNA: TGCGCCAGCAGGACAGGGGGCGCGGGAAACACCATATATTTT. The full variable domain, in which reference TRBV5-1 and TRBJ1-3 provide the parts outside the CDR3, is KAGVTQTPRYLIKTRGQQVTLSCSPISGHRSVSWYQQTPGQGLQFLFEYFSETQRNKGNFPGRFSGRQFSNSRSEMNVSTLELGDSALYLCASRTGGAGNTIYFGEGSWLTVV.

The chain carries TRBV11-2 and TRBJ2-5; D not resolved. V shed 6 bases and J shed 5 bases, with 10 bases lying between them. Germline CDR1 is SGHAT and CDR2 is FQNNGV. This CDR3 is built from 12 residues. The CDR3 is CASSQTRETQYF. DNA of the CDR3: TGTGCCAGCAGTCAAACGAGGGAGACCCAGTACTTC.

The chain has TRBV19 and TRBJ2-7; the D is unclear. Trimming took 1 base from V and 0 from J, leaving 13 bases between them. Per germline, CDR1 LNHDA and CDR2 SQIVND (reference sequence). The CDR3 is 16 amino acids. CDR3 sequence (DNA): TGTGCCAGTAGTATAGGTTACAGTGGAAGCTCCTACGAGCAGTACTTC. Translation: CASSIGYSGSSYEQYF.

The V and J genes are TRBV5-1 and TRBJ2-1, with TRBD2 matching over 10 bases. After removal of 0 bases from V and 9 bases from J, the junction contained 9 bases not matched to a gene. Per the germline V gene, CDR1 is SGHRS and CDR2 is YFSETQ. The CDR3 spans 16 residues. The DNA for the CDR3 is TGCGCCAGCAGCTTGGCCAGCCTAGCGGGAGTAGTTGAGCAGTTCTTC. It specifies CASSLASLAGVVEQFF.

The chain links TRBV6-6 to TRBJ2-7; 9 nucleotides align to TRBD1. The CDR3 spans 12 residues. Germline CDR1 is MNHNY and CDR2 is SVGAGI (reference sequence). The V and J ends lost 7 bases and 4 bases, in that order; junction bases with no gene match: 2. CDR3 protein: CASTDRGYEQYF. The CDR3 DNA reads TGTGCCAGCACGGACAGGGGTTACGAGCAGTACTTC.

V and J are TRBV5-1 and TRBJ2-1; 10 positions agree with TRBD2. Trimming removed 4 bases from V and 0 bases from J; junction bases left unmatched: 1. The germline CDR1 and CDR2 sequences are SGHRS and YFSETQ. The length of the CDR3 is 15 residues. The CDR3 spells CASSRTSGSYNEQFF. The CDR3 DNA follows: TGCGCCAGCAGCAGGACTAGCGGCTCCTACAATGAGCAGTTCTTC.

The chain carries TRBV9 and TRBJ1-4, with D possibly being TRBD1 (6 bases). The CDR3 is made up of 14 amino acids. Trimming removed 0 bases at V and 4 bases at J, with 7 bases between. The V gene's germline CDR1 is SGDLS and CDR2 YYNGEE. The CDR3 here is CASSVGQDNEKLFF. The CDR3 nucleotides read TGTGCCAGCAGCGTAGGACAGGATAATGAAAAACTGTTTTTT.

The chain recombines TRBV6-1 with TRBJ1-4; 7 positions agree with TRBD1. Trimming cost V 6 bases and J 2 bases; bases outside gene matches: 3. The V gene's germline CDR1 is MNHNS and CDR2 SASEGT. This CDR3 region has 14 residues. In DNA form, the CDR3 reads TGTGCCAGCAGCGCAGGGGGTACTAATGAAAAACTGTTTTTT. It encodes CASSAGGTNEKLFF.

J is TRBJ2-7 and V is TRBV28, with 11 bases identical to TRBD2. This CDR3 has 19 residues. Unmatched junction bases numbered 17, after V lost 5 bases and J lost 2 bases. Germline CDR1 reads MDHEN; CDR2 reads SYDVKM. The CDR3 coding sequence is TGTGCCAGCAGTGTCCCGACTAATCCTACTAGCGGGGGCGCCTACGAGCAGTACTTC. Its translation: CASSVPTNPTSGGAYEQYF.

The V and J genes are TRBV5-8 and TRBJ1-2, with 9 bases aligning to TRBD1. Per the germline V gene, CDR1 is SGHTS and CDR2 is YDEGEE. With V trimmed by 4 bases and J by 0 bases, 4 bases remained unmatched. The CDR3 is made up of 15 amino acids. CDR3 region: CASSQGTGSNYGYTF. The DNA for the CDR3 is TGTGCCAGCAGCCAAGGGACAGGGTCTAACTATGGCTACACCTTC.

The CDR3, as DNA: TGCGCCAGCAGCCAAGTAACCGGGCCGAGGGATTCACCCCTCCACTTT. Translation: CASSQVTGPRDSPLHF. The chain is built from TRBV4-1 and TRBJ1-6; D uncertain. Trimming removed 1 base from V and 8 bases from J, with 15 bases in between. Germline V lookup: CDR1 MGHRA, CDR2 YSYEKL. This CDR3 has 16 residues.

This rearrangement joins TRBV4-1 to TRBJ2-3, with TRBD2 matching 8 bases. Trimming took 4 bases from V and 3 from J; bases not matched to a gene: 9. Germline assignment: CDR1 MGHRA and CDR2 YSYEKL. This CDR3 has 16 amino acids. CDR3 DNA sequence: TGCGCCAGCAGCCCCCCCAGCGGGAGAGGGACAGATACGCAGTATTTT. It yields the protein CASSPPSGRGTDTQYF.

This chain connects TRBV5-1 to TRBJ2-3; 7 bases fit TRBD1. V lost 5 bases to trimming and J lost 3 bases; unmatched junction nucleotides: 6. Germline assignment: CDR1 SGHRS and CDR2 YFSETQ. This CDR3 contains 14 residues. Here the CDR3 DNA reads TGCGCCAGCAGAGGAACAGGGGTGACAGATACGCAGTATTTT. Amino acids: CASRGTGVTDTQYF.

The J gene is TRBJ2-7, the V gene TRBV6-1, with D unresolved. CDR1 MNHNS and CDR2 SASEGT come from the germline V gene. The germline V and J ends were trimmed by 4 bases and 4 bases, with 8 bases remaining between them. The CDR3 covers 12 residues. The CDR3 nucleotides read TGTGCCAGCAGTGGAGGTAGTTACGAGCAGTACTTC. Protein: CASSGGSYEQYF.

The chain employs TRBV5-1 and TRBJ2-3, with D perhaps matching TRBD2 (6 bases). From germline, CDR1 is SGHRS and CDR2 YFSETQ. This CDR3 is 15 amino acids long. The V end was cut by 0 bases, the J end by 2 bases, with 10 bases between. As DNA, the CDR3 is TGCGCCAGCAGCTTGGGGGGACTTAACACAGATACGCAGTATTTT. Its translation is CASSLGGLNTDTQYF.

The V call is TRBV28, the J call TRBJ2-2, with 14 bases identical to TRBD2. Per the germline V gene, CDR1 is MDHEN and CDR2 is SYDVKM. The ends lost 6 bases at V and 2 bases at J; junction bases unmatched: 8. This CDR3 is 18 amino acids long. CDR3 in amino acids: CASSLLGLAGGNTGELFF. The CDR3 bases are TGTGCCAGCAGCCTCTTAGGACTAGCGGGAGGCAACACCGGGGAGCTGTTTTTT. The whole variable domain, remainder taken from reference TRBV28 and TRBJ2-2, is DVKVTQSSRYLVKRTGEKVFLECVQDMDHENMFWYRQDPGLGLRLIYFSYDVKMKEKGDIPEGYSVSREKKERFSLILESASTNQTSMYLCASSLLGLAGGNTGELFFGEGSRLTVL.

The rearrangement joins TRBV6-1 to TRBJ2-1, with TRBD2 matching over 8 bases. Per the germline V gene, CDR1 is MNHNS and CDR2 is SASEGT. The CDR3 is 14 amino acids. Germline trimming cut 8 bases from V and 7 bases from J; bases unmatched to any gene: 10. CDR3 in amino acids: CASPSGFPGNEQFF. CDR3 nucleotide sequence: TGTGCCAGCCCTAGCGGGTTCCCGGGGAATGAGCAGTTCTTC.

The gene calls are TRBV5-6 and TRBJ2-2; D not resolved. Germline CDR1 and CDR2: SGHDT and YYEEEE. CDR3 length equals 14 residues. Trimming pared 2 bases from V and 1 base from J, leaving 6 bases between. CDR3 nucleotides: TGTGCCAGCAGCTTACGCGTGAACACCGGGGAGCTGTTTTTT. Translating gives CASSLRVNTGELFF.

This chain uses TRBV10-3 with TRBJ2-5; 12 bases align to TRBD2. J lost 1 base, V lost 5 bases, and 2 bases had no gene match. CDR1 and CDR2 (germline): ENHRY, SYGVKD. This CDR3 is built from 15 residues. The CDR3 region is CAISTSGGFQETQYF. CDR3 bases: TGTGCCATCAGTACTAGCGGGGGGTTCCAAGAGACCCAGTACTTC.

The rearrangement uses TRBV6-5 and TRBJ1-1; no reliable D call. The V gene lost 6 bases and the J gene lost 4 bases, with 12 bases spanning the gap. The CDR3 runs 13 residues. Per the germline V gene, CDR1 is MNHEY and CDR2 is SVGAGI. The CDR3 DNA reads TGTGCCAGCAGGACGGAACAGTTCACTGAAGCTTTCTTT. Protein: CASRTEQFTEAFF.

The J gene is TRBJ1-2, the V gene TRBV4-1; weak D call: TRBD1 (6 bases). The V gene's germline CDR1 is MGHRA and CDR2 YSYEKL. The CDR3 runs 15 residues. The V end lost 3 bases, the J end lost 4 bases, and 15 bases lay between the germline ends. DNA for the CDR3: TGCGCCAGCAGCCAGACGACAGGAAACCCCTATGGCTACACCTTC. It yields the protein CASSQTTGNPYGYTF.

This clone was observed once. The chain links TRBV6-1 to TRBJ1-4, with 8 bases that match TRBD1. The CDR3 covers 14 residues. CDR1 is MNHNS, CDR2 SASEGT, per germline. J was trimmed by 6 bases and V by 6 bases; bases with no gene match: 6. CDR3 loop: CASRDRVADEKLFF. For the CDR3, the DNA is TGTGCCAGCAGGGACAGGGTGGCAGATGAAAAACTGTTTTTT.

V is TRBV9 and J is TRBJ2-7; no definite D call. This CDR3 comprises 14 residues. Germline V CDR1 and CDR2: SGDLS, YYNGEE. The V end lost 4 bases, the J end lost 0 bases, and 11 bases lay between the germline ends. CDR3 bases: TGTGCCAGCAGCCCAACCACTAACTCCTACGAGCAGTACTTC. Encoded protein: CASSPTTNSYEQYF. Full variable domain (rest looked up from reference TRBV9 and TRBJ2-7): DSGVTQTPKHLITATGQRVTLRCSPRSGDLSVYWYQQSLDQGLQFLIQYYNGEERAKGNILERFSAQQFPDLHSELNLSSLELGDSALYFCASSPTTNSYEQYFGPGTRLTVT.

J is TRBJ2-5 and V is TRBV5-6; D may be TRBD2 (6 bases). The germline V and J ends were trimmed by 0 bases and 7 bases, with 10 bases remaining between them. The germline V gene has CDR1 SGHDT and CDR2 YYEEEE. The CDR3 length is 13 residues. The CDR3 sequence is CASSLALEGTQYF. The CDR3, as DNA: TGTGCCAGCAGCTTGGCCCTGGAGGGGACCCAGTACTTC.

This clone was observed a handful of times. The chain carries TRBV5-1 and TRBJ2-7; possibly TRBD2 for D (6 bases). CDR1 and CDR2 from the germline V gene are SGHRS and YFSETQ. The V and J ends lost 3 bases and 2 bases respectively, with 12 bases between them. CDR3 length: 14 residues. The CDR3 nucleotides are TGCGCCAGCAGCTCCCCTAGCGACCCCTACGAGCAGTACTTC. Its protein is CASSSPSDPYEQYF.

The chain links TRBV11-3 to TRBJ2-7; 15 nucleotides line up with TRBD2. V shed 0 bases and J 3 bases; nucleotides not matched to a gene: 9. The CDR3 loop spans 19 amino acids. Germline V gives CDR1 SGHNT, CDR2 YENEEA. CDR3 nucleotide sequence: TGTGCCAGCAGCTTAGAACTACGGACTAGCGGGGGGGGACTCTACGAGCAGTACTTC. It translates to CASSLELRTSGGGLYEQYF.

The V and J genes are TRBV5-4 and TRBJ2-1, with 7 bases lining up with TRBD1. V trimming: 4 bases; J trimming: 7 bases; junction bases outside the gene matches: 8. The CDR3 loop spans 14 amino acids. CDR1 and CDR2 (germline): SGHNT, YYREEE (reference sequence). CDR3 bases: TGTGCCAGCAGCAGCGTGGGCAGGGGGAATGAGCAGTTCTTC. Translating gives CASSSVGRGNEQFF.

The chain's CDR3 is CASSYRDGYTF. CDR3 sequence (DNA): TGTGCCAGCAGTTACCGAGATGGCTACACCTTC. The chain is built from TRBV6-6 and TRBJ1-2; D ambiguous. CDR1 and CDR2 (germline): MNHNY, SVGAGI (reference sequence). The CDR3 runs to 11 residues. V lost 2 bases and J 6 bases, leaving 4 bases between the germline ends.

The V and J genes are TRBV6-5 and TRBJ1-1; 7 bases are a match to TRBD1. This CDR3 has 13 residues. Germline values: CDR1 MNHEY, CDR2 SVGAGI. V dropped 0 bases and J dropped 11; count of bases not matched to a gene: 6. The CDR3 nucleotides read TGTGCCAGCAGTTACTCCCCGGACAGGAGGGCTTTCTTT. Protein: CASSYSPDRRAFF.